This T cell receptor (beta chain) was sequenced in a study of T cell repertoires in cytomegalovirus infection. Study in general: Public TCR beta signature analysis indicated the presence of both CMV infection and matching HLA type.

TCRdb redid the calling of the reads with MiXCR, one entry per CDR3 protein. The table has hundreds of thousands of distinct CDR3 sequences, roughly a third seen once. The V end lost 4 bases, the J end lost 0 bases, and 10 bases lay between the germline ends. CDR1 and CDR2 (germline): SNHLY, FYNNEI. The CDR3 spans 15 residues. Sequences were obtained from PBMCs. The chain couples TRBV2 to TRBJ1-3; no clear D. The clonotype originates from a human donor in good health (CMV status not recorded). Some clones in this sample may be carry-over from other donors' samples. The CDR3 nucleotides read TGTGCCAGCAGTGGGTATTCCTCCTCTGGAAACACCATATATTTT. Its translation is CASSGYSSSGNTIYF.